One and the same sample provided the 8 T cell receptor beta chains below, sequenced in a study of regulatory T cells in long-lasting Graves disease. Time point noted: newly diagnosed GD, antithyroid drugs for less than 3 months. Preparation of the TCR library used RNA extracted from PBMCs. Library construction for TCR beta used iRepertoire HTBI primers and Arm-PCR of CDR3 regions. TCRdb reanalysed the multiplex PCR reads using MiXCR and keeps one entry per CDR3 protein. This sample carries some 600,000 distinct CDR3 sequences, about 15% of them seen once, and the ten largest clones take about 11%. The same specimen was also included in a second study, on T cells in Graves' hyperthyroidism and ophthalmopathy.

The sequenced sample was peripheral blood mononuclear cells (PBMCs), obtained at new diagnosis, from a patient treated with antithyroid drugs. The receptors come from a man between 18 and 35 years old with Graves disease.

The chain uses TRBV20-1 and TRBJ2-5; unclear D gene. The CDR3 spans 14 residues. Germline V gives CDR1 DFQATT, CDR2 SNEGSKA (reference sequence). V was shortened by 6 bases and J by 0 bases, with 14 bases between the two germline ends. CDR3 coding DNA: TGCAGTGCGATCAACGACGGATACCAAGAGACCCAGTACTTC. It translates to CSAINDGYQETQYF.

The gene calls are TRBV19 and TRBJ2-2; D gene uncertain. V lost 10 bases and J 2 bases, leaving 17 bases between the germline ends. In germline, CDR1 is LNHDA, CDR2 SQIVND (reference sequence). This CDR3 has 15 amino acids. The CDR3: CAISFRAPNTGELFF. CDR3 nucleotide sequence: TGTGCCATTTCATTTCGGGCTCCTAACACCGGGGAGCTGTTTTTT.

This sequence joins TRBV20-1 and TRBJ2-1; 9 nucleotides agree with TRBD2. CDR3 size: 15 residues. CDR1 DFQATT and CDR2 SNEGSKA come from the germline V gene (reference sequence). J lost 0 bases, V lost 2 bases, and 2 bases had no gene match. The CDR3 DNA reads TGCAGTGCTAGACTTAGCGGGAGCTCCTACAATGAGCAGTTCTTC. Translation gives CSARLSGSSYNEQFF.

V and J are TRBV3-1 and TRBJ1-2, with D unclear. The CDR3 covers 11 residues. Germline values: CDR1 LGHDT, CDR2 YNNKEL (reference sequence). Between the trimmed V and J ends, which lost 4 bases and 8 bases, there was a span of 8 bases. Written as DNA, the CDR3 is TGTGCCAGCAGCCTTAGCTGGGGCTACACCTTC. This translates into CASSLSWGYTF.

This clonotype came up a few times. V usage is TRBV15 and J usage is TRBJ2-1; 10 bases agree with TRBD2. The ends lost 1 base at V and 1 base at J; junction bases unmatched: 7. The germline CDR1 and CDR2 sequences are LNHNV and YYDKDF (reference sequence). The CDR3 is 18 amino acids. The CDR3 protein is CATSRGWVAGGSYNEQFF. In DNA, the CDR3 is TGTGCCACCAGCAGAGGTTGGGTAGCGGGAGGTTCCTACAATGAGCAGTTCTTC.

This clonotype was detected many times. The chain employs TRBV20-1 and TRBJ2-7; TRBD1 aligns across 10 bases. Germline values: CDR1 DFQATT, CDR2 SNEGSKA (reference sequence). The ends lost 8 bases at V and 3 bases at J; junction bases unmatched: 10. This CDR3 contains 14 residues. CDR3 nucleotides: TGCAGTTTCTTGTGGGACAGGGGATACTACGAGCAGTACTTC. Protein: CSFLWDRGYYEQYF.

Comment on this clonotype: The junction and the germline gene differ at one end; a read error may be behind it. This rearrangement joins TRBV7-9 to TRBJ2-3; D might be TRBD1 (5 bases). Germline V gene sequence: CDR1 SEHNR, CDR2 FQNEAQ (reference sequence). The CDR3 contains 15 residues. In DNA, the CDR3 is TGTGCCAGCAGCTTGGCGACAGTGTCCACAGATACGCGGTATTTT. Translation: CASSLATVSTDTRYF.

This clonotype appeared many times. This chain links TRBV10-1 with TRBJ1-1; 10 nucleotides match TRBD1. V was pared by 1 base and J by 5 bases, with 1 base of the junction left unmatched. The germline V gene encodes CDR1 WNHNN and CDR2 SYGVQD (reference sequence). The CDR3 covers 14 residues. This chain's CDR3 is CASSEWTGGTEAFF. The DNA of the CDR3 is TGCGCCAGCAGTGAGTGGACAGGGGGGACTGAAGCTTTCTTT.